Following are 24 T cell receptor beta chains from one sample sequenced in a study of CD8 T cells in Susac syndrome. RNA was extracted with the RNeasy kit, and a quantity of roughly 0.45 to 1 ug was reverse transcribed using random hexamers. Via MiXCR, TCRdb re-called the immunoSEQ multiplex PCR reads, giving one row per CDR3 protein. The sample has roughly 200,000 distinct CDR3 sequences, 90% to 95% seen once. The sample consisted of CD4+ T cells from PBMCs. The receptors come from a human donor with Susac syndrome.

The chain couples TRBV20-1 to TRBJ2-3; weak D call: TRBD2 (6 bases). The CDR3 sequence is 15 residues long. Germline CDR1 DFQATT, CDR2 SNEGSKA (reference sequence). V lost 6 bases, J lost 6 bases, and 22 bases lay in between. This CDR3 reads CSANSMRGDEDTQYF. DNA of the CDR3: TGCAGTGCCAACAGCATGCGGGGAGATGAGGATACGCAGTATTTT.

This CDR3 reads CSVKGVPQYEQYF. The CDR3 bases are TGCAGCGTCAAGGGAGTGCCCCAATACGAGCAGTACTTC. This sequence joins TRBV29-1 and TRBJ2-7; possibly TRBD2 for D (5 bases). The CDR3 is 13 residues long. Trimming took 6 bases from V and 4 from J, leaving 16 bases between them. Germline CDR1 is SQVTM and CDR2 is ANQGSEA.

J is TRBJ2-2 and V is TRBV5-1; D unresolved. The V and J ends lost 0 bases and 4 bases respectively, with 13 bases between them. From germline, CDR1 is SGHRS and CDR2 YFSETQ. The CDR3 is 16 residues long. CDR3 DNA: TGCGCCAGCAGCTTGGACCGGGCCTTCGGCACCGGGGAGCTGTTTTTT. Translated, it gives CASSLDRAFGTGELFF.

The chain is built from TRBV3-1 and TRBJ1-3; D unclear. V lost 4 bases and J lost 0, with 10 bases in between. In germline, CDR1 is LGHDT, CDR2 YNNKEL (reference sequence). The CDR3 sequence is 15 residues long. CDR3 sequence: CASSPTGTSGNTIYF. CDR3 nucleotide sequence: TGTGCCAGCAGCCCGACGGGAACCTCTGGAAACACCATATATTTT.

The chain uses TRBV11-2 and TRBJ2-7; the match to TRBD2 covers 8 bases. Germline CDR1 SGHAT, CDR2 FQNNGV. This CDR3 is 15 amino acids long. V dropped 1 base and J dropped 4; count of bases not matched to a gene: 6. CDR3 protein: CASSLVSGGPYEQYF. CDR3 nucleotide sequence: TGTGCCAGCAGCTTAGTTTCGGGAGGGCCGTACGAGCAGTACTTC.

This sequence joins TRBV7-2 and TRBJ1-6; D not resolved. Germline V gene data show CDR1 as SGHTA and CDR2 as FQGNSA. Trimming took off 0 bases at V and 4 bases at J, with 4 bases between the two ends. The CDR3 extends over 14 amino acids. CDR3 in DNA: TGTGCCAGCAGCTTAGCGGTTTATAATTCACCCCTCCACTTT. This translates into CASSLAVYNSPLHF.

V usage is TRBV6-1 and J usage is TRBJ2-1; 10 nucleotides agree with TRBD2. The CDR3 is 15 amino acids. Trimming took 5 bases from V and 4 from J; bases not matched to a gene: 5. Germline CDR1 is MNHNS and CDR2 is SASEGT. The CDR3 is CASSPGLARYNEQFF. Written as DNA, the CDR3 is TGTGCCAGCAGTCCGGGACTAGCGAGGTACAATGAGCAGTTCTTC.

The V call is TRBV7-2, the J call TRBJ2-3, with D possibly matching TRBD2 (7 bases). V was pared by 8 bases and J by 4 bases, with 16 bases between. The CDR3 loop spans 14 amino acids. Germline V lookup: CDR1 SGHTA, CDR2 FQGNSA. CDR3: CASRPGGEADTQYF. The CDR3 DNA sequence: TGTGCCAGCCGCCCGGGGGGCGAAGCAGATACGCAGTATTTT.

This clonotype appeared once. The V and J genes are TRBV5-8 and TRBJ1-1, with D uncertain. Germline CDR1 is SGHTS and CDR2 is YDEGEE. CDR3 length equals 12 residues. Trimming shortened V by 2 bases and J by 7 bases, and 9 bases separated the two germline ends. CDR3 in amino acids: CASSLIHYEAFF. DNA of the CDR3: TGTGCCAGCAGCTTAATACATTATGAAGCTTTCTTT. Full variable domain (outside the CDR3, taken from reference TRBV5-8 and TRBJ1-1): EAGVTQSPTHLIKTRGQQATLRCSPISGHTSVYWYQQALGLGLQFLLWYDEGEERNRGNFPPRFSGRQFPNYSSELNVNALELEDSALYLCASSLIHYEAFFGQGTRLTVV.

Of note for this clonotype: At one end, the junction sequence differs from germline, possibly due to a read error. The chain employs TRBV14 and TRBJ2-3; D uncertain. CDR1 and CDR2 from the germline V gene are SGHDN and FVKESK. The length of the CDR3 is 11 residues. The CDR3 spells CASSQQDTQFF. The CDR3 DNA is TGTGCCAGCAGCCAGCAGGATACGCAGTTTTTT.

V and J are TRBV11-2 and TRBJ1-1; 7 bases fit TRBD1. Trimming removed 5 bases from V and 7 bases from J; junction bases left unmatched: 10. CDR1 is SGHAT and CDR2 is FQNNGV in the germline V gene. This CDR3 region has 14 residues. The DNA for the CDR3 is TGTGCCAGCAGCCCAACAGGGGTGGCCTATGAAGCTTTCTTT. Its protein is CASSPTGVAYEAFF. Drawing the rest from reference TRBV11-2 and TRBJ1-1, the complete variable domain is EAGVAQSPRYKIIEKRQSVAFWCNPISGHATLYWYQQILGQGPKLLIQFQNNGVVDDSQLPKDRFSAERLKGVDSTLKIQPAKLEDSAVYLCASSPTGVAYEAFFGQGTRLTVV.

The chain has TRBV19 and TRBJ2-5; the match to TRBD2 covers 14 bases. From germline, CDR1 is LNHDA and CDR2 SQIVND (reference sequence). This CDR3 spans 16 amino acids. V lost 5 bases and J lost 3; bases outside the gene matches: 5. In DNA form, the CDR3 reads TGTGCCAGTAGTGCCCCGGGACTAGCGGGAGAAGAGACCCAGTACTTC. Residues: CASSAPGLAGEETQYF.

The chain has TRBV5-1 and TRBJ2-7; D remains unclear. Trimming took off 4 bases at V and 3 bases at J, with 8 bases between the two ends. Looked up from germline, CDR1 is SGHRS and CDR2 is YFSETQ. The CDR3 is 12 residues long. The DNA of the CDR3 is TGCGCCAGCAGCAAGACGGACTACGAGCAGTACTTC. Translation gives CASSKTDYEQYF.

V usage is TRBV4-2 and J usage is TRBJ2-4, with 9 positions matching TRBD2. The CDR3 is 17 amino acids. Germline-derived CDR1 and CDR2 are LGHNA and YNFKEQ. J was trimmed by 2 bases and V by 8 bases; bases with no gene match: 13. The CDR3 DNA reads as TGTGCCAGCGGGAGTAGCGGGAGAGCAAGTACCAAAAACATTCAGTACTTC. Translated, it gives CASGSSGRASTKNIQYF.

The gene calls are TRBV20-1 and TRBJ1-1; D call uncertain. The ends were cut back, 6 bases at V and 1 base at J, with 18 bases in the middle. Per the germline V gene, CDR1 is DFQATT and CDR2 is SNEGSKA (reference sequence). The CDR3 totals 15 residues. CDR3 protein: CSAPSPGSRNTEAFF. The CDR3 DNA reads TGCAGTGCCCCATCTCCCGGGTCGAGGAACACTGAAGCTTTCTTT.

The chain uses TRBV7-9 and TRBJ1-2; D is unclear. The germline gives CDR1 SEHNR, CDR2 FQNEAQ (reference sequence). The CDR3 loop spans 15 amino acids. V lost 0 bases and J lost 3, with 11 bases in between. The CDR3 DNA follows: TGTGCCAGCAGCTTAGCGCGATACGGGGACTATGGCTACACCTTC. Amino acids: CASSLARYGDYGYTF.

The V gene is TRBV28, the J gene TRBJ2-1; tentative D call: TRBD1 (6 bases). This CDR3 comprises 14 residues. V shed 3 bases and J shed 7 bases, with 13 bases lying between them. Germline-derived CDR1 and CDR2 are MDHEN and SYDVKM. The CDR3 DNA reads as TGTGCCAGCAGTTTCTCACAGGGAAAGAATGAGCAGTTCTTC. Translation gives CASSFSQGKNEQFF.

This chain links TRBV4-1 with TRBJ1-4, with a possible D match to TRBD1 (5 bases). In germline, CDR1 is MGHRA, CDR2 YSYEKL. The CDR3 loop spans 15 amino acids. The V end lost 4 bases, the J end lost 8 bases, and 17 bases lay between the germline ends. The CDR3 DNA reads TGCGCCAGCAGCCTTATCCCCGTCGGGGCCGAAAAACTGTTTTTT. Its protein is CASSLIPVGAEKLFF.

The rearrangement links TRBV3-1 to TRBJ1-2; D might be TRBD1 (6 bases). The germline V gene encodes CDR1 LGHDT and CDR2 YNNKEL (reference sequence). The CDR3 loop spans 16 amino acids. V was trimmed by 0 bases and J by 1 base, leaving 12 bases between them. CDR3 coding DNA: TGTGCCAGCAGCCAAGAAACGGACAGTGGTAACTATGGCTACACCTTC. It yields the protein CASSQETDSGNYGYTF.

V is TRBV5-6 and J is TRBJ2-5; D is ambiguous. Trimming cost V 1 base and J 2 bases, with 9 bases left between them. This CDR3 comprises 14 residues. Germline CDR1 is SGHDT and CDR2 is YYEEEE. CDR3 in amino acids: CASSLFPLQETQYF. CDR3 bases: TGTGCCAGCAGCTTGTTCCCCTTACAAGAGACCCAGTACTTC.

Here the CDR3 reads CASSQGRGPSFF. For the CDR3, the DNA is TGTGCCAGCAGCCAAGGGAGGGGGCCGTCCTTCTTT. The chain combines TRBV14 with TRBJ1-1; 7 positions agree with TRBD1. This CDR3 is built from 12 residues. From germline, CDR1 is SGHDN and CDR2 FVKESK. V trimming: 1 base; J trimming: 14 bases; junction bases outside the gene matches: 7.

The J gene is TRBJ1-4, the V gene TRBV6-5; a possible D gene is TRBD1 (5 bases). Germline CDR1 is MNHEY and CDR2 is SVGAGI. CDR3 length: 15 residues. V was clipped by 5 bases and J by 7 bases, with 17 bases between them. CDR3 protein: CASSRSGRRGEKLFF. The CDR3 nucleotides are TGTGCCAGCAGTCGGAGTGGCCGGAGGGGTGAAAAACTGTTTTTT.

CDR3 protein: CASSLDEPETGLADTQYF. In nucleotides, the CDR3 is TGTGCCAGCAGCTTAGATGAGCCTGAGACAGGGCTCGCAGATACGCAGTATTTT. The chain uses TRBV7-8 and TRBJ2-3; the match to TRBD1 covers 7 bases. J lost 4 bases, V lost 1 base, and 14 bases had no gene match. This CDR3 region has 18 residues. Germline CDR1 is SGHVS and CDR2 is FQNEAQ. Filled out from reference TRBV7-8 and TRBJ2-3, the complete variable domain reads GAGVSQSPRYKVAKRGQDVALRCDPISGHVSLFWYQQALGQGPEFLTYFQNEAQLDKSGLPSDRFFAERPEGSVSTLKIQRTQQEDSAVYLCASSLDEPETGLADTQYFGPGTRLTVL.

This chain connects TRBV7-9 to TRBJ1-4, with 9 bases matching TRBD1. CDR3 size: 14 residues. Germline assignment: CDR1 SEHNR and CDR2 FQNEAQ (reference sequence). V trimming: 4 bases; J trimming: 8 bases; junction bases outside the gene matches: 5. CDR3: CASSSAGQGEKLFF. The CDR3 DNA is TGTGCCAGCAGCTCAGCAGGACAGGGGGAAAAACTGTTTTTT.